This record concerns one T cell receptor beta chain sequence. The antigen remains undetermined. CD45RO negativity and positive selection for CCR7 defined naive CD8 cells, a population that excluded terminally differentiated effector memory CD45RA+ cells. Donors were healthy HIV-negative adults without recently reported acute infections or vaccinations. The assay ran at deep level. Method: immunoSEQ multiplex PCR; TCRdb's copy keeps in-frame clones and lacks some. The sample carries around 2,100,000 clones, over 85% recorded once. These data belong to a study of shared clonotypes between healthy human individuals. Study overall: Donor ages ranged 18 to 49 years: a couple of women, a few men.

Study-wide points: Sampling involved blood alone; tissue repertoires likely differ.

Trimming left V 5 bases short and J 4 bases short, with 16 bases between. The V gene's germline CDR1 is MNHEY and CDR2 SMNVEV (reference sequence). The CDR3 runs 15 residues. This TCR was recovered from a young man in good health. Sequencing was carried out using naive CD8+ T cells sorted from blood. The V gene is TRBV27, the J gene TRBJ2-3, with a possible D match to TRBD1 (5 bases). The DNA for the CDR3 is TGTGCCAGCAGTCCCCAAAGGGGCTACCCAGATACGCAGTATTTT. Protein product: CASSPQRGYPDTQYF.